A single sample is the source of the 5 T cell receptor beta chains below, sequenced in a study of blood T cells in healthy people across ages. Primed by a sample-barcoded 5' primer and a J-beta primer mix, a second PCR proceeded for about 7 to 12 cycles. Via MiXCR, TCRdb re-called the 5' RACE reads, giving one row per CDR3 protein. The sample records some 1.1 million distinct CDR3 sequences, 35% to 40% being singletons. Sequenced sample: blood. The receptors come from a young man in good health.

V is TRBV20-1 and J is TRBJ2-3; 7 nucleotides align to TRBD2. CDR1 and CDR2 (germline): DFQATT, SNEGSKA (reference sequence). The length of the CDR3 is 16 residues. V was pared by 6 bases and J by 2 bases, with 14 bases of the junction left unmatched. CDR3: CSALSSSGGYTDTQYF. The CDR3 DNA is TGCAGTGCCCTTTCCTCTAGCGGTGGCTACACAGATACGCAGTATTTT.

The chain recombines TRBV10-3 with TRBJ1-1; D not certain. This CDR3 comprises 15 residues. Trimming shortened V by 10 bases and J by 3 bases, and 21 bases separated the two germline ends. Germline V gene data show CDR1 as ENHRY and CDR2 as SYGVKD. The CDR3, as DNA: TGTGCCACCTCACCGGGTCCACCCCAATACACTGAAGCTTTCTTT. It translates to CATSPGPPQYTEAFF.

This rearrangement joins TRBV9 to TRBJ2-7; weak D call: TRBD2 (6 bases). Trimming removed 0 bases at V and 5 bases at J, with 9 bases between. Germline assignment: CDR1 SGDLS and CDR2 YYNGEE. This CDR3 is 13 amino acids long. The CDR3 protein is CASSVGGGNEQYF. As DNA, the CDR3 is TGTGCCAGCAGCGTAGGTGGAGGGAACGAGCAGTACTTC.

This clonotype was observed a few times. V gene TRBV2 combines with J gene TRBJ1-2, with 8 bases identical to TRBD1. The trim removed 7 bases at V and 5 bases at J, leaving 9 bases unmatched. The CDR3 has 14 residues. Germline-derived CDR1 and CDR2 are SNHLY and FYNNEI. CDR3 DNA: TGTGCCAGCAACGTCGACAGGGGAGAGTATGGCTACACCTTC. The encoded protein is CASNVDRGEYGYTF.

This clonotype was counted a single time. The chain carries TRBV3-1 and TRBJ2-5, with TRBD1 identical over 8 bases. The CDR3 has 14 amino acids. Germline V lookup: CDR1 LGHDT, CDR2 YNNKEL (reference sequence). Trimming cost V 2 bases and J 11 bases; bases outside gene matches: 10. CDR3: CASSQWTGTEEQYF. CDR3 in DNA: TGTGCCAGCAGCCAATGGACAGGGACCGAGGAGCAGTACTTC.